The 25 T cell receptor beta chains listed next were all sequenced from one sample in a study of blood T cell repertoires in COVID-19. The protocol was immunoSEQ multiplex PCR, while the TCRdb copy is restricted to in-frame clones and leaves out a portion. The sample has 80,000 or so clones, 60% to 85% seen once. Input material: peripheral blood. The receptors were sampled from a human donor in a cohort sampled during active COVID-19.

This chain connects TRBV5-1 to TRBJ1-4; the D gene is possibly TRBD1 (5 bases). This CDR3 comprises 17 residues. Germline CDR1 reads SGHRS; CDR2 reads YFSETQ. V was trimmed by 2 bases and J by 2 bases, leaving 16 bases between them. CDR3: CASSFIGRGATNEKLFF. The DNA for the CDR3 is TGCGCCAGCAGCTTTATCGGAAGGGGTGCGACTAATGAAAAACTGTTTTTT.

V gene TRBV5-1 combines with J gene TRBJ2-3, with TRBD2 matching over 7 bases. Germline CDR1 is SGHRS and CDR2 is YFSETQ. After removal of 0 bases from V and 3 bases from J, the junction contained 7 bases not matched to a gene. This CDR3 has 16 amino acids. CDR3 residues: CASSLVGGMLTDTQYF. CDR3 nucleotides: TGCGCCAGCAGCTTGGTGGGGGGGATGCTGACAGATACGCAGTATTTT.

V is TRBV5-5 and J is TRBJ2-3; no clear D gene. The CDR3 length is 14 residues. Looked up from germline, CDR1 is SGHKS and CDR2 is YYEKEE (reference sequence). V shed 4 bases and J shed 2 bases, with 11 bases lying between them. Here the CDR3 reads CASSQTTNTDTQYF. DNA of the CDR3: TGTGCCAGCAGCCAAACTACAAACACAGATACGCAGTATTTT.

The rearrangement joins TRBV6-6 to TRBJ2-3; the match to TRBD2 covers 8 bases. Trimming cost V 2 bases and J 3 bases; bases outside gene matches: 4. The germline V gene encodes CDR1 MNHNY and CDR2 SVGAGI (reference sequence). The CDR3 runs to 15 residues. The CDR3 protein is CASSYRGGRTDTQYF. CDR3 sequence (DNA): TGTGCCAGCAGTTACCGGGGGGGCCGAACAGATACGCAGTATTTT.

The chain joins TRBV2 to TRBJ2-7, with D tentatively TRBD1 (5 bases). V shed 3 bases and J shed 3 bases, with 6 bases lying between them. CDR1 and CDR2 from the germline V gene are SNHLY and FYNNEI. The CDR3 consists of 12 residues. CDR3 nucleotides: TGTGCCAGCAGTGACAGGGACTACGAGCAGTACTTC. Its translation is CASSDRDYEQYF.

The rearrangement links TRBV2 to TRBJ1-3; TRBD1 aligns across 7 bases. The CDR3 is 15 amino acids. Germline values: CDR1 SNHLY, CDR2 FYNNEI. Trimming cost V 1 base and J 3 bases; bases outside gene matches: 3. DNA for the CDR3: TGTGCCAGCAGTGAAGTCAGGGGGAATGGAAACACCATATATTTT. It yields the protein CASSEVRGNGNTIYF.

For the CDR3, the DNA is TGCGCCAGCAGCCAAGAAGGATGGCAGGGGAACACTGAAGCTTTCTTT. Residues: CASSQEGWQGNTEAFF. The gene calls are TRBV4-3 and TRBJ1-1, with D perhaps matching TRBD1 (5 bases). The CDR3 totals 16 residues. Germline lookup yields CDR1 LGHNA and CDR2 YSLEER. Trimming took 0 bases from V and 1 from J, leaving 12 bases between them.

This clone showed up just a few times. The rearrangement uses TRBV2 and TRBJ1-2, with D hard to call. There are 11 residues in the CDR3. Germline V gene lookup returns CDR1 SNHLY and CDR2 FYNNEI. V was pared by 7 bases and J by 9 bases, with 12 bases between. CDR3 residues: CASTARESYTF. In DNA, the CDR3 is TGTGCCAGCACCGCAAGGGAGAGCTACACCTTC.

The V call is TRBV6-6, the J call TRBJ1-2; 9 bases are a match to TRBD1. From germline, CDR1 is MNHNY and CDR2 SVGAGI (reference sequence). CDR3 size: 16 residues. V was clipped by 2 bases and J by 8 bases; unmatched bases: 12. The CDR3 region has the DNA TGTGCCAGCAGTTACGCTGCGAACAGGGGGCATGAAGGCTACACCTTC. Translating gives CASSYAANRGHEGYTF.

CDR3 loop: CASSQEVLEYNEQFF. The CDR3 DNA reads TGTGCCAGCAGCCAAGAAGTCTTAGAGTACAATGAGCAGTTCTTC. The chain has TRBV3-1 (or the pseudogene TRBV3-2) and TRBJ2-1, with D uncertain. The CDR3 covers 15 residues. The V gene's germline CDR1 is LGHDT and CDR2 YNNKEL (reference sequence). The germline V and J ends were trimmed by 0 bases and 4 bases, with 10 bases remaining between them.

V is TRBV19 and J is TRBJ1-1, with a possible D match to TRBD1 (6 bases). CDR1 and CDR2 (germline): LNHDA, SQIVND (reference sequence). The V end was cut by 6 bases, the J end by 5 bases, with 16 bases between. The length of the CDR3 is 14 residues. The CDR3 loop is CASSYRETLTEAFF. CDR3 in DNA: TGTGCCAGTAGCTACAGGGAAACCTTGACTGAAGCTTTCTTT.

The chain has TRBV13 and TRBJ2-7, with D perhaps matching TRBD2 (6 bases). Trimming cost V 4 bases and J 3 bases, with 19 bases left between them. The germline V gene has CDR1 PRHDT and CDR2 FYEKMQ (reference sequence). This CDR3 has 16 amino acids. The CDR3 loop is CASSSGRGLGSYEQYF. The CDR3 DNA reads TGTGCCAGCAGCTCCGGCCGGGGGTTGGGCAGCTACGAGCAGTACTTC.

This clone was observed a handful of times. The V call is TRBV4-1, the J call TRBJ2-1; TRBD2 agrees at 9 bases. This CDR3 comprises 18 residues. Germline V gene sequence: CDR1 MGHRA, CDR2 YSYEKL. V trimming: 1 base; J trimming: 0 bases; junction bases outside the gene matches: 7. This CDR3 is CASSQGQLAGVSYNEQFF. CDR3 coding DNA: TGCGCCAGCAGCCAAGGGCAGTTAGCGGGGGTCTCCTACAATGAGCAGTTCTTC.

The chain is built from TRBV30 and TRBJ2-3; 9 bases are a match to TRBD2. This CDR3 comprises 14 residues. The ends lost 2 bases at V and 5 bases at J; junction bases unmatched: 5. Germline V lookup: CDR1 GTSNPN, CDR2 SVGIG (reference sequence). The chain's CDR3 is CAWSRAGGRDTQYF. The CDR3 DNA is TGTGCCTGGAGTCGAGCGGGGGGAAGAGATACGCAGTATTTT.

This clone was seen only once. The genes are TRBV7-2 and TRBJ2-7; a possible D gene is TRBD2 (6 bases). CDR3 length: 14 residues. V lost 1 base, J lost 6 bases, and 13 bases lay in between. The germline gives CDR1 SGHTA, CDR2 FQGNSA. The CDR3 loop reads CASSLVGWGLEQYF. Here the CDR3 DNA reads TGTGCCAGCAGCTTAGTGGGGTGGGGACTCGAGCAGTACTTC.

This clone was counted a single time. V usage is TRBV4-3 and J usage is TRBJ2-5; D perhaps matches TRBD2 (5 bases). V gave up 4 bases and J gave up 4 bases, with 16 bases separating them. Germline CDR1 is LGHNA and CDR2 is YSLEER. The CDR3 runs to 15 residues. The CDR3 region has the DNA TGCGCCAGCAGCCCGACTAAGTCATTTGGAGAGACCCAGTACTTC. Protein product: CASSPTKSFGETQYF.

The chain couples TRBV28 to TRBJ1-2; maybe TRBD1 (5 bases). V gave up 1 base and J gave up 8 bases, with 14 bases separating them. The germline V gene encodes CDR1 MDHEN and CDR2 SYDVKM. The CDR3 has 14 residues. In nucleotides, the CDR3 is TGTGCCAGCAGTTTATTGGGCAGGGTGGACGGCTACACCTTC. Residues: CASSLLGRVDGYTF.

A few counts support this clone. This rearrangement joins TRBV11-2 to TRBJ2-7; D gene uncertain. This CDR3 spans 12 amino acids. Germline CDR1 SGHAT, CDR2 FQNNGV. V lost 5 bases to trimming and J lost 6 bases, with 11 bases between them. The CDR3 nucleotides read TGTGCCAGCAGCCAAACAAGGAGCGAGCAGTACTTC. Translation gives CASSQTRSEQYF.

The rearrangement links TRBV2 to TRBJ1-5; 9 bases align to TRBD1. V lost 3 bases and J lost 4; bases outside the gene matches: 4. Germline lookup yields CDR1 SNHLY and CDR2 FYNNEI. The CDR3 is 15 residues long. In nucleotides, the CDR3 is TGTGCCAGCAGTGATAGGGACAGGGCGAATCAGCCCCAGCATTTT. Translated: CASSDRDRANQPQHF.

V and J are TRBV7-9 and TRBJ2-2; D gene unclear. The V and J ends lost 3 bases and 6 bases respectively, with 11 bases between them. Germline CDR1 and CDR2: SEHNR and FQNEAQ (reference sequence). The CDR3 is 14 residues long. DNA for the CDR3: TGTGCCAGCAGCTTTTCCGGTGATTCCGGGGAGCTGTTTTTT. It translates to CASSFSGDSGELFF.

The chain links TRBV25-1 to TRBJ2-4; TRBD1 matches at 8 bases. CDR1 is MGHDK, CDR2 SYGVNS, per germline. J lost 6 bases, V lost 1 base, and 2 bases had no gene match. The CDR3 extends over 14 amino acids. As DNA, the CDR3 is TGTGCCAGCAGTGAATTCGGGACAGGAAACATTCAGTACTTC. Residues: CASSEFGTGNIQYF. The complete variable domain, with remaining parts taken from reference TRBV25-1 and TRBJ2-4, reads EADIYQTPRYLVIGTGKKITLECSQTMGHDKMYWYQQDPGMELHLIHYSYGVNSTEKGDLSSESTVSRIRTEHFPLTLESARPSHTSQYLCASSEFGTGNIQYFGAGTRLSVL.

The chain is built from TRBV7-9 and TRBJ1-1; no clear D gene. CDR3 size: 17 residues. Germline-derived CDR1 and CDR2 are SEHNR and FQNEAQ (reference sequence). Trimming left V 1 base short and J 2 bases short, with 17 bases between. The DNA for the CDR3 is TGTGCCAGCAGCTTAGTGCCAGGCGAGGGCAAAAACACTGAAGCTTTCTTT. It specifies CASSLVPGEGKNTEAFF.

This chain connects TRBV5-1 to TRBJ2-3, with D uncertain. The V gene's germline CDR1 is SGHRS and CDR2 YFSETQ. V lost 0 bases and J 0 bases, leaving 14 bases between the germline ends. This CDR3 has 17 residues. DNA of the CDR3: TGCGCCAGCAGCTTGGGGGCGTCTACACCTAGCACAGATACGCAGTATTTT. Translating it yields CASSLGASTPSTDTQYF. Using reference TRBV5-1 and TRBJ2-3 for the parts outside the CDR3, the full variable domain is KAGVTQTPRYLIKTRGQQVTLSCSPISGHRSVSWYQQTPGQGLQFLFEYFSETQRNKGNFPGRFSGRQFSNSRSEMNVSTLELGDSALYLCASSLGASTPSTDTQYFGPGTRLTVL.

This clone came up a few times. This CDR3 reads CAGQLTANEQFF. As DNA, the CDR3 is TGTGCCGGCCAACTAACTGCGAATGAGCAGTTCTTC. This sequence joins TRBV12-3 or TRBV12-4 and TRBJ2-1; no clear D. V lost 11 bases and J 7 bases, leaving 15 bases between the germline ends. This CDR3 spans 12 amino acids.

The chain joins TRBV10-3 to TRBJ1-1; D remains unclear. Germline CDR1 is ENHRY and CDR2 is SYGVKD. V lost 6 bases, J lost 1 base, and 9 bases lay in between. The CDR3 totals 13 residues. The CDR3: CAISYGENTEAFF. DNA for the CDR3: TGTGCCATCAGCTACGGGGAGAACACTGAAGCTTTCTTT.